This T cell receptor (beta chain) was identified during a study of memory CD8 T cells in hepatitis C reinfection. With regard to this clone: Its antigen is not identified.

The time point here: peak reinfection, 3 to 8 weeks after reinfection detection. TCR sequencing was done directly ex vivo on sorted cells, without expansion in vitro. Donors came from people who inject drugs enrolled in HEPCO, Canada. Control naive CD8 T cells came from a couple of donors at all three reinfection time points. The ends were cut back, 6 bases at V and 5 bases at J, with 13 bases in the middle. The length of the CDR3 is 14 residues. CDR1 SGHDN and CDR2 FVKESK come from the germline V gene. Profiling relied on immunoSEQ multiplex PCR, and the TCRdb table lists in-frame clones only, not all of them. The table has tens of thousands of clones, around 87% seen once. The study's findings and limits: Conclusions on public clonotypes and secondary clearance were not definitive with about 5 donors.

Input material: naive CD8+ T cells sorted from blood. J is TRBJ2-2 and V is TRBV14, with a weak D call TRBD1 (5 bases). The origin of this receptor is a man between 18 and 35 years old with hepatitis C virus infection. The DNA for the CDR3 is TGTGCCAGCAGAGGGGCCCAGCCGACCGGGGAGCTGTTTTTT. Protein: CASRGAQPTGELFF.